This T cell receptor beta chain came from a study of cytomegalovirus exposure and HLA in healthy donors. Regarding the study as a whole: Immune exposure information comprised only CMV serostatus.

In its sample, this clone was seen once. Its antigen is unidentified. The PCR was carried out with 60 Vbeta primers and 13 Jbeta primers. Measured with immunoSEQ multiplex PCR; TCRdb has only the in-frame clones, and not every one. The sample records around 68,000 clones, about three quarters being singletons. This CDR3 region has 14 residues. In germline, CDR1 is MDHEN, CDR2 SYDVKM. V lost 1 base and J lost 7, with 11 bases in between. This sequence originates from a woman younger than 45 in good health and CMV-seropositive. The chain employs TRBV28 and TRBJ2-4; the D is unclear. The sample comprised PBMCs. CDR3 nucleotides: TGTGCCAGCAGTTTATTGGCAGTGGTCAACATTCAGTACTTC. The encoded protein is CASSLLAVVNIQYF. The full variable domain, rest sourced from reference TRBV28 and TRBJ2-4, is DVKVTQSSRYLVKRTGEKVFLECVQDMDHENMFWYRQDPGLGLRLIYFSYDVKMKEKGDIPEGYSVSREKKERFSLILESASTNQTSMYLCASSLLAVVNIQYFGAGTRLSVL.